This entry lists 3 T cell receptor beta chains sequenced from one sample in a study of graft-versus-host responses after intestinal transplantation. Which antigens these TCRs recognize remains unknown. Assay: immunoSEQ multiplex PCR; the TCRdb copy retains only in-frame clones and omits some. In the table there are approximately 60,000 clones, 90% to 95% of which are singletons. Sequencing used unstimulated CD8+ T cells sorted from spleen or lymph node cells, obtained before transplant. These receptor sequences come from a human donor who was the organ donor for an intestinal transplant.

V and J are TRBV29-1 and TRBJ1-1, with TRBD1 identical over 9 bases. This CDR3 is 20 amino acids long. The trim removed 1 base at V and 5 bases at J, leaving 23 bases unmatched. Germline CDR1 SQVTM, CDR2 ANQGSEA. The CDR3 coding sequence is TGCAGCGTTGAAGTACAACAAACGAGGCTTTGGGGACAGGGAAGGACTGAAGCTTTCTTT. This codes for CSVEVQQTRLWGQGRTEAFF.

The chain employs TRBV28 and TRBJ2-7; tentatively, D is TRBD1 (7 bases). Germline values: CDR1 MDHEN, CDR2 SYDVKM. CDR3 length: 16 amino acids. V dropped 6 bases and J dropped 7 bases, with 25 bases sitting between them. In nucleotides, the CDR3 is TGTGCCAGCAGCCTTCTAAACAGGGGCGGGACGGGGGAGCAGTACTTC. It specifies CASSLLNRGGTGEQYF.

This clone was seen a few times. The rearrangement uses TRBV6-1 and TRBJ1-2; TRBD1 agrees at 8 bases. The CDR3 is 14 amino acids. V shed 5 bases, J shed 3 bases, and the junction held 5 bases outside the gene matches. CDR1 and CDR2 (germline): MNHNS, SASEGT. The CDR3 nucleotides read TGTGCCAGCAGTCCGGACAGGGAGGACTATGGCTACACCTTC. It specifies CASSPDREDYGYTF.